The entry that follows covers one TCR beta chain sequence. Those enrolled in Seattle joined during active infection and were followed longitudinally afterward. The data belong to a study of blood T cell repertoires in COVID-19. Germline CDR1 MDHEN, CDR2 SYDVKM. Trimming removed 10 bases at V and 1 base at J, with 17 bases between. This CDR3 is 15 amino acids long. In the original analysis: Reference gene primer amplification yielded estimated nucleated cell counts. TCRdb's copy holds only in-frame clones and misses some; the assay was immunoSEQ multiplex PCR. V, J and clone size are those of that table, while D and trimming were read from the DNA. The data show a few hundred thousand clones, with 88% seen just once and roughly 10% held by the top ten.

Specimen: peripheral blood. The chain carries TRBV28 and TRBJ1-5, with a tentative D call TRBD1 (5 bases). The clonotype comes from a woman between 65 and 79 years old with COVID-19, enrolled during active disease. This CDR3 is CATQGVPISNQPQHF. The CDR3 bases are TGTGCCACCCAAGGGGTCCCCATAAGCAATCAGCCCCAGCATTTT.